One sample yielded the 11 T cell receptor beta chains listed below, sequenced in a study of OX40 agonist ivuxolimab in advanced cancers. The method was immunoSEQ multiplex PCR; TCRdb's version includes in-frame clones alone and lacks a portion of them. The sample consists of roughly 70,000 clones, about 86% of them appearing once. Here the sequenced sample was CD4+ or CD8+ T cells sorted from blood, taken in a trial of the OX40 agonist ivuxolimab. These receptor sequences come from an adult with an advanced solid tumor such as melanoma, head and neck, liver or kidney cancer.

This clone has a single count. The chain recombines TRBV28 with TRBJ2-7, with 8 positions matching TRBD1. After removal of 8 bases from V and 1 base from J, the junction contained 7 bases not matched to a gene. This CDR3 contains 14 residues. CDR1 and CDR2 (germline): MDHEN, SYDVKM. The CDR3 protein is CASRGTGLSYEQYF. For the CDR3, the DNA is TGTGCCAGCCGAGGGACAGGTCTTTCCTACGAGCAGTACTTC. The complete variable domain, with remaining parts taken from reference TRBV28 and TRBJ2-7, reads DVKVTQSSRYLVKRTGEKVFLECVQDMDHENMFWYRQDPGLGLRLIYFSYDVKMKEKGDIPEGYSVSREKKERFSLILESASTNQTSMYLCASRGTGLSYEQYFGPGTRLTVT.

The V call is TRBV11-2, the J call TRBJ2-7, with no clear D. Germline V CDR1 and CDR2: SGHAT, FQNNGV. V was trimmed by 0 bases and J by 0 bases, leaving 9 bases between them. This CDR3 is built from 15 residues. In nucleotides, the CDR3 is TGTGCCAGCAGCTTAGATCACCAGAGCTCCTACGAGCAGTACTTC. This gives the protein CASSLDHQSSYEQYF.

This chain joins TRBV9 and TRBJ1-1; no definite D call. Germline CDR1 and CDR2: SGDLS and YYNGEE. The CDR3 is 14 amino acids. Trimming stripped 1 base from V and 6 bases from J, with 13 bases between. CDR3 DNA: TGTGCCAGCAGCGTAAGTGGACGGAGCGCTGAAGCTTTCTTT. Its protein is CASSVSGRSAEAFF.

Notes on this clone: The sample has other DNA sequences that encode this CDR3 too. The V and J genes are TRBV2 and TRBJ1-1; D remains unclear. Germline V gene sequence: CDR1 SNHLY, CDR2 FYNNEI. Trimming left V 6 bases short and J 1 base short, with 9 bases between. The CDR3 is 13 residues long. The DNA for the CDR3 is TGTGCCAGCAGCGAACTAGAGAACACTGAAGCTTTCTTT. Its translation: CASSELENTEAFF.

The J gene is TRBJ1-3, the V gene TRBV5-1; a possible D gene is TRBD1 (6 bases). Germline V gene data show CDR1 as SGHRS and CDR2 as YFSETQ. CDR3 length: 14 amino acids. Deletions cut 4 bases from V and 1 base from J, with 9 bases between. This chain's CDR3 is CASSQGQSGNTIYF. In DNA, the CDR3 is TGCGCCAGCAGCCAAGGACAGTCTGGAAACACCATATATTTT.

The chain carries TRBV19 and TRBJ2-3; D is perhaps TRBD1 (5 bases). V was pared by 5 bases and J by 2 bases, with 11 bases between. The CDR3 length is 14 residues. Germline V gene data show CDR1 as LNHDA and CDR2 as SQIVND (reference sequence). As DNA, the CDR3 is TGTGCCAGTAGTCTCCCGACAGTCACAGATACGCAGTATTTT. Translation: CASSLPTVTDTQYF.

The V call is TRBV30, the J call TRBJ2-7, with D perhaps TRBD1 (5 bases). Germline V gives CDR1 GTSNPN, CDR2 SVGIG (reference sequence). V lost 0 bases and J 3 bases, leaving 15 bases between the germline ends. The CDR3 runs to 15 residues. Here the CDR3 reads CAWSVPAGNRYEQYF. As DNA, the CDR3 is TGTGCCTGGAGTGTACCTGCAGGGAACCGCTACGAGCAGTACTTC.

V gene TRBV19 combines with J gene TRBJ1-2, with TRBD1 as a possible D gene (5 bases). This CDR3 region has 14 residues. CDR1 is LNHDA and CDR2 is SQIVND in the germline V gene (reference sequence). Trimming removed 3 bases from V and 9 bases from J, with 17 bases in between. This chain's CDR3 is CASSIRNDRNSYTF. The CDR3, as DNA: TGTGCCAGTAGTATTAGGAACGACAGAAACAGCTACACCTTC.

This clone was seen just once. The chain has TRBV9 and TRBJ2-1; D is unresolved. Germline CDR1 SGDLS, CDR2 YYNGEE. Trimming took 4 bases from V and 6 from J, leaving 20 bases between them. The CDR3 consists of 16 residues. The CDR3 sequence is CASSLLGRIDTNEQFF. The CDR3, as DNA: TGTGCCAGCAGCCTCCTTGGACGAATTGACACCAATGAGCAGTTCTTC.

The V and J genes are TRBV19 and TRBJ1-3; D gene ambiguous. V was clipped by 5 bases and J by 0 bases, with 8 bases between them. The CDR3 spans 14 residues. Germline assignment: CDR1 LNHDA and CDR2 SQIVND (reference sequence). CDR3 DNA sequence: TGTGCCAGTAGTCCACAATTCTCTGGAAACACCATATATTTT. Amino acid sequence: CASSPQFSGNTIYF.

CDR3: CASSSPGLGVDTQYF. CDR3 nucleotides: TGTGCCAGCAGCTCACCGGGACTAGGAGTAGATACGCAGTATTTT. The chain joins TRBV7-3 to TRBJ2-3; 8 nucleotides align to TRBD2. This CDR3 region has 15 residues. Germline V gives CDR1 SGHTA, CDR2 FQGTGA. Unmatched junction bases numbered 8, after V lost 4 bases and J lost 5 bases.